This record concerns one T cell receptor (beta chain) sequence. The sample originates from a study of T cell repertoires in ileal Crohn's disease. V dropped 0 bases and J dropped 8 bases, with 14 bases sitting between them. The CDR3 spans 15 residues. CDR1 is LNHNV and CDR2 is YYDKDF in the germline V gene (reference sequence). Documented time point: proximal margin of the surgical specimen (macroscopically non-inflamed). Data came from immunoSEQ multiplex PCR; TCRdb stores just in-frame clones and leaves some out. The repertoire holds some 2,000 clones, with roughly 88% as singletons. This clonotype originated in an adult with Crohn's disease. Specimen: ileal tissue. V is TRBV15 and J is TRBJ2-1; weak D call: TRBD1 (6 bases). In DNA form, the CDR3 reads TGTGCCACCAGCAGAGAGTTAAATCAGGGGTATGAGCAGTTCTTC. Translated: CATSRELNQGYEQFF. Combining the CDR3 with reference TRBV15 and TRBJ2-1 gives the whole variable domain DAMVIQNPRYQVTQFGKPVTLSCSQTLNHNVMYWYQQKSSQAPKLLFHYYDKDFNNEADTPDNFQSRRPNTSFCFLDIRSPGLGDTAMYLCATSRELNQGYEQFFGPGTRLTVL.